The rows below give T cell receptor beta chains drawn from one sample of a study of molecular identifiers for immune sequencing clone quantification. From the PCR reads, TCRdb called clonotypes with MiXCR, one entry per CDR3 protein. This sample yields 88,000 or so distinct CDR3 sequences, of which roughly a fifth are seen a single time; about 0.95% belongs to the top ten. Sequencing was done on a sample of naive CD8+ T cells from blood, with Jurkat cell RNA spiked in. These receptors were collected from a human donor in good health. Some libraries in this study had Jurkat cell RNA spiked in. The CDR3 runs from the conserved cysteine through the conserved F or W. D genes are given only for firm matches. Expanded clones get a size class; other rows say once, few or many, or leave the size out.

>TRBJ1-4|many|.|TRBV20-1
TGCAGTGCTAGAAGACTGAACACCGCAACTAATGAAAAACTGTTTTTT
CSARRLNTATNEKLFF
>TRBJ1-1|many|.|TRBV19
TGTGCCAGTAGACCTTTAGGACCCAACACTGAAGCTTTCTTT
CASRPLGPNTEAFF
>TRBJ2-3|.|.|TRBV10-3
TGTGCCATCTCCCAGGGCGCGCATGCAGATACGCAGTATTTT
CAISQGAHADTQYF
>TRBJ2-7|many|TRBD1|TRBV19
TGTGCCAGTAGTATATGGACAGGTGCCTACGAGCAGTACTTC
CASSIWTGAYEQYF
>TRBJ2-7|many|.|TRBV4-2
TGTGCCAGCAGCCCGCGGGACTCCACCTACGAGCAGTACTTC
CASSPRDSTYEQYF
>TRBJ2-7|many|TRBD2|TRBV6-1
TGTGCCAGCAGTAGGACTAGCGGAGCCTACGAGCAGTACTTC
CASSRTSGAYEQYF
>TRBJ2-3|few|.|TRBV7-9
TGTGCCAGCAGCCCCCCCGGGGGCGGGGATACGCAGTATTTT
CASSPPGGGDTQYF
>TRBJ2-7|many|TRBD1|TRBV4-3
TGCGCCAGCAGCCAAGAACAGGGGGCTCTCGAGCAGTACTTC
CASSQEQGALEQYF
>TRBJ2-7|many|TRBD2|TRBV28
TGTGCCAGCAGACTAGCGGGAGGGCCGGTCTACGAGCAGTACTTC
CASRLAGGPVYEQYF
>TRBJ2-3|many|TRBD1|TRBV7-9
TGTGCCAGCAGCTTTGGTAGGACAGGGACCACAGATACGCAGTATTTT
CASSFGRTGTTDTQYF
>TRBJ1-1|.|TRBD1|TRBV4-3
TGCGCCAGCAGCCAACAACAGGGGGCTGGCACTGAAGCTTTCTTT
CASSQQQGAGTEAFF
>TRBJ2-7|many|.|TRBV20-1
TGCAGTGCTAGAGATATCCGTGCAGTAAGCTCCTACGAGCAGTACTTC
CSARDIRAVSSYEQYF
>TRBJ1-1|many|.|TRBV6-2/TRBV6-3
TGCGCCAGCAGTTCCCCTTGGAGGGGTTGGCCGAACACTGAAGCTTTCTTT
CASSSPWRGWPNTEAFF